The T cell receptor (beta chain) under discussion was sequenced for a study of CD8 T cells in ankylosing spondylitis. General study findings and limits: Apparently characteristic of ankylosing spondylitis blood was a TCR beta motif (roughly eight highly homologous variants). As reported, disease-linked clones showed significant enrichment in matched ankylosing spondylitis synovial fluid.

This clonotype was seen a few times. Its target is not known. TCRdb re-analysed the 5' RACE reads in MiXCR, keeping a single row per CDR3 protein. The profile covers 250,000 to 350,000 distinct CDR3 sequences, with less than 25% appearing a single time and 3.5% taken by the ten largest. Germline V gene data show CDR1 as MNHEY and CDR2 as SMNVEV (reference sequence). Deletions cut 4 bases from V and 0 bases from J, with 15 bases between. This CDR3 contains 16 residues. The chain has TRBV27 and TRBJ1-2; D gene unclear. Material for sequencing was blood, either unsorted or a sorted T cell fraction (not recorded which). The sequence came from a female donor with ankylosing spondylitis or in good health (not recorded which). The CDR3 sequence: CASSSRKARANYGYTF. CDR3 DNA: TGTGCCAGCAGTTCGAGGAAAGCTAGAGCTAACTATGGCTACACCTTC.